This paragraph reports one TCR beta chain. This record comes from a study of PD-L1 blockade in urothelial cancer. Study information: A median of roughly 130,000 T cells was found in the blood samples.

Using immunoSEQ multiplex PCR, the repertoire was profiled, and TCRdb retains in-frame clones only, with some absent. The table has about 50,000 clones, approximately 86% seen once. The time point: peripheral blood 6 weeks after treatment start. Material: PBMCs, obtained around atezolizumab (anti-PD-L1) treatment. The sequence was obtained from a man aged 50-59 years with urothelial cancer.

The CDR3 spells CASSERGASYEQYF. The CDR3 DNA follows: TGTGCCAGCAGTGAGCGGGGGGCGTCCTACGAGCAGTACTTC. The chain is built from TRBV2 and TRBJ2-7; TRBD2 matches 8 bases. This CDR3 contains 14 residues. Germline V CDR1 and CDR2: SNHLY, FYNNEI. The V gene end was trimmed by 3 bases and the J gene end by 1 base; junction bases not matched to a gene: 2.